In its sample, the clone carrying this T cell receptor beta chain was seen many times. Antigen specificity is unknown. As it was prepared, the TCRbeta library received unique molecular identifiers. TCRdb used MiXCR to reprocess the PCR reads, holding one entry per CDR3 protein. The repertoire holds just over 200,000 distinct CDR3 sequences, roughly 8.3% seen once, with under 40% in the top ten. This sample is drawn from a study of T-cell reconstitution after alpha-beta-depleted transplantation in children. Study-level results: Once a year had passed after transplant, T-cell counts and diversity came mostly from newly produced T cells. As was reported, about two months after transplant, alpha-beta T cells came from several hundred expanded graft clones.

Germline V lookup: CDR1 DFQATT, CDR2 SNEGSKA (reference sequence). V lost 4 bases and J lost 0, with 0 bases in between. CDR3 size: 10 residues. V is TRBV20-1 and J is TRBJ2-5; D uncertain. The sequenced sample was PBMCs, mostly from graft donor cells, obtained 360 days after TCRalphabeta/CD19-depleted stem cell transplant. This receptor was obtained from a male patient between 2 and 9 years old who had a stem cell transplant for acute myeloid leukemia, so the T cells may come from the graft donor. The CDR3 region has the DNA TGCAGTGCTAACCAAGAGACCCAGTACTTC. It specifies CSANQETQYF.